Shown below are 21 T cell receptor beta chains from a single sample sequenced in a study of blood T cells in healthy people across ages. Primers used in a second PCR of about 7 to 11 cycles were a sample-barcoded 5' primer and a J-beta primer mix. TCRdb used MiXCR to reprocess the 5' RACE reads, holding one entry per CDR3 protein. The sample shows 1.5 million to 2 million distinct CDR3 sequences, less than 50% of them seen only once. Sequencing was done on a sample of blood. These receptors were collected from a woman aged 40 to 50 in good health.

The chain combines TRBV6-6 with TRBJ2-2, with TRBD2 matching over 7 bases. CDR1 is MNHNY and CDR2 is SVGAGI in the germline V gene (reference sequence). CDR3 length equals 15 residues. J lost 4 bases, V lost 6 bases, and 8 bases had no gene match. This CDR3 reads CASSLTSEGTGELFF. In DNA, the CDR3 is TGTGCCAGCAGCCTCACTAGCGAGGGCACCGGGGAGCTGTTTTTT.

The chain employs TRBV3-1 and TRBJ2-7; D may be TRBD1 (6 bases). The CDR3 covers 15 residues. From germline, CDR1 is LGHDT and CDR2 YNNKEL (reference sequence). Trimming removed 1 base at V and 1 base at J, with 11 bases between. The CDR3 sequence is CASSQGRQESYEQYF. CDR3 DNA sequence: TGTGCCAGCAGCCAAGGACGACAGGAGTCCTACGAGCAGTACTTC.

This chain links TRBV13 with TRBJ2-5, with TRBD1 matching over 7 bases. J lost 11 bases, V lost 2 bases, and 14 bases had no gene match. CDR1 and CDR2 from the germline V gene are PRHDT and FYEKMQ (reference sequence). This CDR3 is 15 amino acids long. CDR3 sequence (DNA): TGTGCCAGCAGCTTAACGGGACAGAGCCACAATGAGCAGTACTTC. It is translated as CASSLTGQSHNEQYF.

The CDR3 DNA sequence: TGCAGTGCTCCCGGGTCAGGGGCGCCCACAGATACGCAGTATTTT. Translating it yields CSAPGSGAPTDTQYF. The V gene is TRBV20-1, the J gene TRBJ2-3, with TRBD1 as a possible D gene (6 bases). From germline, CDR1 is DFQATT and CDR2 SNEGSKA (reference sequence). The CDR3 consists of 15 residues. Between the trimmed V and J ends, which lost 5 bases and 2 bases, there was a span of 17 bases.

This clonotype was picked up many times. V usage is TRBV27 and J usage is TRBJ1-1, with D possibly being TRBD1 (5 bases). Trimming took off 5 bases at V and 1 base at J, with 5 bases between the two ends. This CDR3 spans 12 amino acids. Germline CDR1 MNHEY, CDR2 SMNVEV (reference sequence). The chain's CDR3 is CASSTGNTEAFF. In nucleotides, the CDR3 is TGTGCCAGCAGTACAGGGAACACTGAAGCTTTCTTT.

V is TRBV20-1 and J is TRBJ1-6, with D hard to call. The germline CDR1 and CDR2 sequences are DFQATT and SNEGSKA (reference sequence). This CDR3 is 12 amino acids long. V lost 3 bases, J lost 9 bases, and 9 bases lay in between. This CDR3 reads CSASAGSSPLHF. The CDR3 region has the DNA TGCAGTGCTAGTGCAGGTAGTTCACCCCTCCACTTT.

V gene TRBV6-1 combines with J gene TRBJ2-7; no firm D call. The ends were cut back, 1 base at V and 2 bases at J, with 12 bases in the middle. CDR1 and CDR2 from the germline V gene are MNHNS and SASEGT. The CDR3 is made up of 15 amino acids. CDR3 protein: CASSEGIGRTYEQYF. In DNA, the CDR3 is TGTGCCAGCAGTGAAGGGATCGGAAGAACCTACGAGCAGTACTTC.

The chain combines TRBV27 with TRBJ2-7; weak D call: TRBD1 (6 bases). The CDR3 extends over 12 amino acids. Looked up from germline, CDR1 is MNHEY and CDR2 is SMNVEV (reference sequence). V lost 8 bases, J lost 6 bases, and 14 bases lay in between. CDR3 amino acids: CASQRGGSEQYF. CDR3 sequence (DNA): TGTGCCAGCCAAAGAGGGGGTTCCGAGCAGTACTTC.

The chain couples TRBV20-1 to TRBJ1-2; tentative D call: TRBD1 (6 bases). Germline lookup yields CDR1 DFQATT and CDR2 SNEGSKA (reference sequence). The CDR3 contains 15 residues. V lost 5 bases to trimming and J lost 3 bases, with 19 bases between them. CDR3 nucleotides: TGCAGTGCTCCGAGGGCAGGGGTCCTGGACTATGGCTACACCTTC. Translating gives CSAPRAGVLDYGYTF.

The chain is built from TRBV24-1 and TRBJ2-5; 9 bases line up with TRBD2. The CDR3 has 16 amino acids. Germline CDR1 and CDR2: KGHDR and SFDVKD. After removal of 3 bases from V and 2 bases from J, the junction contained 6 bases not matched to a gene. Here the CDR3 reads CATSDPGSGGQETQYF. CDR3 DNA sequence: TGTGCCACCAGTGATCCCGGAAGCGGGGGGCAAGAGACCCAGTACTTC.

This clonotype was observed a few times. The chain recombines TRBV3-1 with TRBJ2-7, with D perhaps given as TRBD1 or TRBD2 (6 bases each). This CDR3 is built from 16 residues. V gave up 1 base and J gave up 2 bases, with 15 bases separating them. Germline lookup yields CDR1 LGHDT and CDR2 YNNKEL (reference sequence). CDR3 amino acids: CASSQAGGPLTYEQYF. The CDR3 coding sequence is TGTGCCAGCAGCCAAGCCGGGGGCCCTCTAACCTACGAGCAGTACTTC.

The chain joins TRBV13 to TRBJ2-1; tentatively, D is TRBD1 (6 bases). The tail of the sequence fits TRBJ2-7 better, so the J call may be wrong. The CDR3 has 20 residues. Germline lookup yields CDR1 PRHDT and CDR2 FYEKMQ (reference sequence). CDR3 DNA sequence: TGTGCCAGCAGCTTAATGGAACGGGACAACGGCCAAACCTCCTACAATGAGCAGTACTTC. Encoded protein: CASSLMERDNGQTSYNEQYF.

V gene TRBV4-2 combines with J gene TRBJ2-3; 9 nucleotides line up with TRBD2. Trimming at V came to 4 bases and at J to 7 bases, leaving 12 bases not matched to a gene. CDR1 is LGHNA and CDR2 is YNFKEQ in the germline V gene. There are 16 residues in the CDR3. The CDR3 region is CASSPLDGRGGNTQYF. Written as DNA, the CDR3 is TGTGCCAGCAGCCCCTTGGACGGGCGGGGGGGCAATACGCAGTATTTT.

This clonotype was seen a few times. The chain uses TRBV20-1 and TRBJ2-6; the D is unclear. This CDR3 is built from 16 residues. V was cut by 2 bases and J by 0 bases, with 11 bases left in between. Germline loops: CDR1 DFQATT, CDR2 SNEGSKA (reference sequence). CDR3: CSARPTHSSGANVLTF. The CDR3 DNA sequence: TGCAGTGCTAGACCCACGCATTCCTCTGGGGCCAACGTCCTGACTTTC.

The V gene is TRBV20-1, the J gene TRBJ1-2; 7 nucleotides agree with TRBD1. This CDR3 region has 15 residues. The junction had 10 bases not matched to a gene; V was cut back by 6 bases and J by 0 bases. Germline V gene sequence: CDR1 DFQATT, CDR2 SNEGSKA (reference sequence). In DNA form, the CDR3 reads TGCAGTGCACCGGTGGGGCAGGGGGCTAACTATGGCTACACCTTC. This encodes CSAPVGQGANYGYTF.

The genes are TRBV20-1 and TRBJ2-1, with D possibly matching TRBD2 (7 bases). The CDR3 spans 16 residues. Trimming removed 5 bases from V and 7 bases from J, with 24 bases in between. Germline CDR1 reads DFQATT; CDR2 reads SNEGSKA (reference sequence). CDR3 protein: CSAPTGSGGLRNEQFF. The CDR3 coding sequence is TGCAGTGCTCCGACCGGGTCGGGGGGCCTTCGTAATGAGCAGTTCTTC.

V and J are TRBV15 and TRBJ2-7, with D tentatively TRBD2 (5 bases). This CDR3 has 15 amino acids. V was shortened by 0 bases and J by 7 bases, with 16 bases between the two germline ends. The germline gives CDR1 LNHNV, CDR2 YYDKDF (reference sequence). The CDR3 DNA follows: TGTGCCACCAGCAGAGAAGGCGAGGGATACAATGAGCAGTACTTC. It encodes CATSREGEGYNEQYF.

V and J are TRBV7-9 and TRBJ1-2; possibly TRBD1 for D (5 bases). Germline CDR1 and CDR2: SEHNR and FQNEAQ (reference sequence). The CDR3 runs 14 residues. Trimming took off 6 bases at V and 4 bases at J, with 15 bases between the two ends. The CDR3 loop is CASSSTGRTYGYTF. Here the CDR3 DNA reads TGTGCCAGCAGTTCCACGGGACGGACCTATGGCTACACCTTC.

The genes are TRBV7-9 and TRBJ2-7; D ambiguous. Gene TRBJ2-1 matches the end of the DNA better, so the J call may be wrong. The CDR3 length is 13 residues. Germline-derived CDR1 and CDR2 are SEHNR and FQNEAQ (reference sequence). The CDR3 loop is CASSPLSPPEQFF. The CDR3 nucleotides are TGTGCCAGCAGCCCCCTTAGCCCGCCTGAGCAGTTCTTC.

This clonotype came up a few times. The chain recombines TRBV20-1 with TRBJ2-4; a possible D gene is TRBD2 (6 bases). Germline V gives CDR1 DFQATT, CDR2 SNEGSKA (reference sequence). The CDR3 consists of 11 residues. CDR3 amino acids: CSLDGGREQYF. DNA of the CDR3: TGCAGCCTAGACGGGGGTAGGGAGCAGTACTTC.

This clonotype showed up just a few times. This rearrangement joins TRBV20-1 to TRBJ1-2; D uncertain. The CDR3 sequence is 11 residues long. The germline V gene has CDR1 DFQATT and CDR2 SNEGSKA (reference sequence). V lost 6 bases, J lost 4 bases, and 9 bases lay in between. Here the CDR3 reads CSARGSYGYTF. CDR3 nucleotide sequence: TGCAGTGCCCGAGGGTCCTATGGCTACACCTTC.